The clone carrying this T cell receptor beta chain was counted between two and nine times. No antigen is known for it. For the second PCR, which ran for roughly 6 to 11 cycles, a sample-barcoded 5' primer and a J-beta primer mix were used. From the 5' RACE reads, TCRdb called clonotypes with MiXCR, one entry per CDR3 protein. The sample holds 500,000 to 550,000 distinct CDR3 sequences, 20% to 30% seen once. This sample was taken from a study of blood T cells in healthy people across ages. Total RNA, at least 5.5 micrograms per sample, came from PBMCs. Regarding the study as a whole: Roughly linear age-related decline in beta diversity appeared, significant by age approximately 40.

In addition, the sample was reused for a study of T cells of mothers and their children. Per that paper: Per mother, over 9 million TCR beta CDR3 reads were obtained; per child, roughly 2.8 million. Among related mother-child pairs, overlap was slightly higher than in unrelated pairs, though not significantly.

Specimen: blood. The sequence derives from a boy between 10 and 17 years old in good health.

This CDR3 is CASSFMGPSGYTF. The CDR3 region has the DNA TGTGCCAGCAGTTTTATGGGACCCTCGGGCTACACCTTC. This rearrangement joins TRBV28 to TRBJ1-2, with a possible D match to TRBD1 (5 bases). This CDR3 is built from 13 residues. Germline V gene sequence: CDR1 MDHEN, CDR2 SYDVKM. Trimming removed 3 bases at V and 8 bases at J, with 13 bases between.